The 14 T cell receptor beta chains below all came from one sample that was sequenced in a study of T cells in Graves' hyperthyroidism and ophthalmopathy. RNA transcripts provided the source from which TCR beta CDR3 regions were amplified. HTBI primers drove first-round RT-PCR of the TCR CDR3. TCRdb itself ran the multiplex PCR reads through MiXCR, one entry per CDR3 protein. The sample contains hundreds of thousands of distinct CDR3 sequences, 14% of which appear only once. The material sequenced was blood. Receptor source: a woman in her 50s with Graves' ophthalmopathy.

This clonotype appeared many times. V is TRBV7-6 and J is TRBJ2-1, with 13 bases matching TRBD2. The CDR3 extends over 17 amino acids. Germline V gives CDR1 SGHVS, CDR2 FNYEAQ. Trimming at V came to 5 bases and at J to 2 bases, leaving 6 bases not matched to a gene. CDR3 region: CASSPSGLAGPYNEQFF. For the CDR3, the DNA is TGTGCCAGCAGCCCATCGGGACTAGCGGGACCCTACAATGAGCAGTTCTTC.

This clonotype was recorded at least ten times. The gene calls are TRBV29-1 and TRBJ2-1; 12 positions match TRBD1. This CDR3 has 16 residues. Germline CDR1 SQVTM, CDR2 ANQGSEA. Trimming removed 6 bases from V and 1 base from J; junction bases left unmatched: 7. This CDR3 is CSVPGQGAASYNEQFF. CDR3 sequence (DNA): TGCAGCGTCCCGGGACAGGGGGCTGCGTCCTACAATGAGCAGTTCTTC.

V gene TRBV9 combines with J gene TRBJ2-2; 7 bases line up with TRBD1. V was clipped by 3 bases and J by 7 bases; unmatched bases: 0. The CDR3 runs to 12 residues. Germline CDR1 and CDR2: SGDLS and YYNGEE. CDR3 DNA sequence: TGTGCCAGCAGCGGGGACAGCGGGGAGCTGTTTTTT. Protein product: CASSGDSGELFF.

This clonotype was seen repeatedly, ten times or more. This rearrangement joins TRBV19 to TRBJ2-1; TRBD2 matches at 7 bases. J was trimmed by 3 bases and V by 2 bases; bases with no gene match: 4. The CDR3 covers 15 residues. Germline CDR1 is LNHDA and CDR2 is SQIVND (reference sequence). The DNA of the CDR3 is TGTGCCAGTAGTATATCAGCGGGGATCTACAATGAGCAGTTCTTC. It specifies CASSISAGIYNEQFF.

The V gene is TRBV19, the J gene TRBJ2-2, with a weak D call TRBD1 (5 bases). CDR3 length: 14 amino acids. Germline CDR1 and CDR2: LNHDA and SQIVND (reference sequence). V lost 5 bases, J lost 3 bases, and 10 bases lay in between. This chain's CDR3 is CASSSFRDTGELFF. The CDR3 DNA sequence: TGTGCCAGTAGTTCATTCAGGGACACCGGGGAGCTGTTTTTT. The full variable domain, completed using reference TRBV19 and TRBJ2-2, is DGGITQSPKYLFRKEGQNVTLSCEQNLNHDAMYWYRQDPGQGLRLIYYSQIVNDFQKGDIAEGYSVSREKKESFPLTVTSAQKNPTAFYLCASSSFRDTGELFFGEGSRLTVL.

The chain carries TRBV20-1 and TRBJ2-7; TRBD2 matches at 10 bases. Germline CDR1 DFQATT, CDR2 SNEGSKA (reference sequence). The J segment lost 2 bases and the V segment lost 0 bases, leaving 4 bases of the junction unmatched. The CDR3 loop spans 15 amino acids. DNA for the CDR3: TGCAGTGCTAGAGAAGGTAGCGGGGGGACCTACGAGCAGTACTTC. Residues: CSAREGSGGTYEQYF.

Worth noting for this clonotype: A much larger clone is a single base away; this may be a read error. This chain uses TRBV28 with TRBJ2-7; D uncertain. Trimming took 4 bases from V and 7 from J, leaving 5 bases between them. The CDR3 length is 10 residues. Germline CDR1 and CDR2: MDHEN and SYDVKM. Here the CDR3 DNA reads TGTGCCAGCAGTTACCGTGAGCAGTACTTC. It specifies CASSYREQYF.

The genes are TRBV20-1 and TRBJ2-5; 10 nucleotides align to TRBD2. The CDR3 runs 15 residues. Germline loops: CDR1 DFQATT, CDR2 SNEGSKA (reference sequence). V lost 0 bases and J lost 3; bases outside the gene matches: 4. The CDR3 region has the DNA TGCAGTGCTAGAGAAAGCGGGAGGGCAGAAGAGACCCAGTACTTC. Protein sequence: CSARESGRAEETQYF.

The chain links TRBV7-8 to TRBJ2-5; TRBD2 aligns across 11 bases. The CDR3 consists of 19 residues. Germline V gene sequence: CDR1 SGHVS, CDR2 FQNEAQ. Trimming took 5 bases from V and 4 from J; bases not matched to a gene: 18. CDR3 nucleotide sequence: TGTGCCAGCAGCCCTGGGCCCCTAGCGGGAGGAGGGAGGGGAGAGACCCAGTACTTC. This encodes CASSPGPLAGGGRGETQYF.

The V call is TRBV7-9, the J call TRBJ2-5; possibly TRBD2 for D (7 bases). This CDR3 region has 16 residues. V gave up 3 bases and J gave up 3 bases, with 17 bases separating them. Per the germline V gene, CDR1 is SEHNR and CDR2 is FQNEAQ (reference sequence). CDR3 amino acids: CASSLLRGDIKETQYF. For the CDR3, the DNA is TGTGCCAGCAGCTTGCTACGGGGGGACATTAAAGAGACCCAGTACTTC.

The chain employs TRBV7-6 and TRBJ1-3; a possible D gene is TRBD1 (5 bases). V lost 4 bases and J 4 bases, leaving 14 bases between the germline ends. Germline CDR1 is SGHVS and CDR2 is FNYEAQ. CDR3 length: 15 residues. CDR3 in amino acids: CASSSAGGPGNTIYF. The CDR3 coding sequence is TGTGCCAGCAGCTCTGCCGGGGGTCCAGGAAACACCATATATTTT.

A note on this clonotype: One end of the junction fails to match germline, which may point to a read error. The chain couples TRBV12-3 or TRBV12-4 to TRBJ2-2; 9 bases align to TRBD2. The CDR3 is made up of 14 amino acids. This chain's CDR3 is CASSSHQGSGGLFF. The CDR3 region has the DNA TGTGCCAGCAGCTCTCACCAGGGTAGCGGGGGGCTGTTTTTT.

This clonotype was counted between two and nine times. As DNA, the CDR3 is TGTGCCAGCAGTGGGACCGGGACTAGCGGGAGGACTGCCTACGAGCAGTACTTC. Encoded protein: CASSGTGTSGRTAYEQYF. The rearrangement uses TRBV25-1 and TRBJ2-7, with TRBD2 identical over 15 bases. V lost 4 bases, J lost 2 bases, and 9 bases stayed unmatched. This CDR3 spans 18 amino acids. The germline V gene has CDR1 MGHDK and CDR2 SYGVNS.

CDR3 sequence reads: CASSVGVRNTEAFF. CDR3 bases: TGTGCCAGCAGCGTAGGGGTACGCAACACTGAAGCTTTCTTT. The chain couples TRBV9 to TRBJ1-1; D is unresolved. CDR1 SGDLS and CDR2 YYNGEE come from the germline V gene. V lost 0 bases and J 2 bases, leaving 8 bases between the germline ends. The CDR3 sequence is 14 residues long.